The clone carrying this T cell receptor (beta chain) was observed many times. The antigen remains unidentified. This sample stems from a study of human T cells and chemical hapten exposure. Study as a whole: Minor pooled library volume differences mainly drove per-sample TCR yield variation. Regarding the study as a whole: Those TCRs sitting above 1 in 1000 frequency stayed the same with DPC sensitization.

CDR3 length: 14 amino acids. Trimming removed 2 bases from V and 9 bases from J; junction bases left unmatched: 6. Germline V gene lookup returns CDR1 ENHRY and CDR2 SYGVKD. Time point defined: pre-sensitization, week 0. Treatment reported: therapeutic diphenylcyclopropenone sensitization with weekly scalp DPC. Individual cDNA molecules in this library carried unique molecular identifiers. TCRdb re-called the RACE reads through MiXCR, storing one row per CDR3 protein. The data contain 87,000 or so distinct CDR3 sequences, roughly 8.8% of them singletons. This TCR was recovered from a woman in her forties with alopecia areata. Some clones in this sample may be carry-over from other donors' samples. Specimen: whole blood, collected in connection with sensitization to the hapten diphenylcyclopropenone (DPC). The chain joins TRBV10-3 to TRBJ2-1; 8 bases are a match to TRBD1. The CDR3 loop reads CAISERQGQGEQFF. The CDR3 DNA reads as TGTGCCATCAGTGAGAGACAGGGGCAAGGTGAGCAGTTCTTC.